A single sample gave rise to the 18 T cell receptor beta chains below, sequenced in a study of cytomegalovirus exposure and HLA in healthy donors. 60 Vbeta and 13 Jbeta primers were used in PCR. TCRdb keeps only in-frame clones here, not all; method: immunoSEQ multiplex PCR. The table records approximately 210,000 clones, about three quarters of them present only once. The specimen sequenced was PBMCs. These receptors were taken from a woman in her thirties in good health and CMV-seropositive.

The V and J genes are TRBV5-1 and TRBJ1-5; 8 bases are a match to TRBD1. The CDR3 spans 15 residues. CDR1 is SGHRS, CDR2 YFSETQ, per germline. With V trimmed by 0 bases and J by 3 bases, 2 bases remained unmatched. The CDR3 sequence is CASSLGTGNNQPQHF. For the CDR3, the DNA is TGCGCCAGCAGCTTGGGGACAGGGAACAATCAGCCCCAGCATTTT.

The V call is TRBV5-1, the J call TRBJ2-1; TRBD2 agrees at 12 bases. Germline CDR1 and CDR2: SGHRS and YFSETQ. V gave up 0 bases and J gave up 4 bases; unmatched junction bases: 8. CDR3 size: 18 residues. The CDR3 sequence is CASSLDGLAGMRYNEQFF. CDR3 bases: TGCGCCAGCAGCTTGGATGGACTAGCGGGAATGAGGTACAATGAGCAGTTCTTC.

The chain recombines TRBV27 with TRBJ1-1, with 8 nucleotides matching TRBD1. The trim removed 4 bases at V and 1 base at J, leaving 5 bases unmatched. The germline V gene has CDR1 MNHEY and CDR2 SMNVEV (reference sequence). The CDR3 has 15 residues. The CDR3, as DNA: TGTGCCAGCAGTTCCTGGGACAGGTCGAACACTGAAGCTTTCTTT. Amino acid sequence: CASSSWDRSNTEAFF.

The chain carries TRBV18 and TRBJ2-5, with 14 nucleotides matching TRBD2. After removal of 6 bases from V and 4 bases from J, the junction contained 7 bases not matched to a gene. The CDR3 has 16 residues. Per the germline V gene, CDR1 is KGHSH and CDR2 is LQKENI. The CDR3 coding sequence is TGTGCCAGCTCCCGGGGACTAGCGGGAGTCGGAGAGACCCAGTACTTC. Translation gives CASSRGLAGVGETQYF.

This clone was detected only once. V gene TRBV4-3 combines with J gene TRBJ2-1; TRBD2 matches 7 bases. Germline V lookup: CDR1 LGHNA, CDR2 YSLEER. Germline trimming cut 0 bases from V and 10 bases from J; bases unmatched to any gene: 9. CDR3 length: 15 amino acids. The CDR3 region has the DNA TGCGCCAGCAGCCAAGATGTGCGGGAGAGCGACGAGCAGTTCTTC. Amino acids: CASSQDVRESDEQFF.

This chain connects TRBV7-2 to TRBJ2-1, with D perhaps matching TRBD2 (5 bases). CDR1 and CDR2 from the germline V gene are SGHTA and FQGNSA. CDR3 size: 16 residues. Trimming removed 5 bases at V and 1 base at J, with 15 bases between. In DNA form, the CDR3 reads TGTGCCAGCAGCGACCCCCCTGGGAGTTCCTACAATGAGCAGTTCTTC. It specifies CASSDPPGSSYNEQFF.

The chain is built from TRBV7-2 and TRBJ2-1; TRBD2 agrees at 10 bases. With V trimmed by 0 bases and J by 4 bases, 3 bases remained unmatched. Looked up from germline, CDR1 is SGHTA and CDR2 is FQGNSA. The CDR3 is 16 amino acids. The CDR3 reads CASSLASSGGYNEQFF. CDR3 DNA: TGTGCCAGCAGCTTAGCTTCTAGCGGGGGTTACAATGAGCAGTTCTTC.

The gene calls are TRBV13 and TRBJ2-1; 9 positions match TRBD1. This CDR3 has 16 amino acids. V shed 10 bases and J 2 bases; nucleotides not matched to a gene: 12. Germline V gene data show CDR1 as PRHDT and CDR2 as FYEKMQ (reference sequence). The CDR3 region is CAIRMRGQGTYNEQFF. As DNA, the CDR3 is TGTGCCATCCGCATGAGGGGACAGGGTACCTACAATGAGCAGTTCTTC.

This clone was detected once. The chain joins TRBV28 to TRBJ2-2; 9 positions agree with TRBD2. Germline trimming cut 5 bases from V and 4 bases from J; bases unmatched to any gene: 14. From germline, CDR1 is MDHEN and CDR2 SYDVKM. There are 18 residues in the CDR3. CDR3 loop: CASSSPVGGRAATGELFF. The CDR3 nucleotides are TGTGCCAGCAGTAGCCCAGTGGGCGGGAGGGCCGCCACCGGGGAGCTGTTTTTT.

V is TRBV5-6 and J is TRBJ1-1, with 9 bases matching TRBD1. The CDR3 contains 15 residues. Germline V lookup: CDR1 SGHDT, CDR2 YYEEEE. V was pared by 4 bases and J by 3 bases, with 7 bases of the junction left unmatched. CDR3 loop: CASSRNRGRDTEAFF. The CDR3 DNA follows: TGTGCCAGCAGCCGTAACAGGGGGCGAGACACTGAAGCTTTCTTT. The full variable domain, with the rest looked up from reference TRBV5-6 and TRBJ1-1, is DAGVTQSPTHLIKTRGQQVTLRCSPKSGHDTVSWYQQALGQGPQFIFQYYEEEERQRGNFPDRFSGHQFPNYSSELNVNALLLGDSALYLCASSRNRGRDTEAFFGQGTRLTVV.

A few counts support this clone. The CDR3 is CASREQAHYNSPLHF. CDR3 nucleotide sequence: TGTGCCAGCCGAGAACAGGCTCATTATAATTCACCCCTCCACTTT. This chain joins TRBV7-2 and TRBJ1-6; weak D call: TRBD1 (5 bases). The CDR3 is 15 residues long. The V end lost 8 bases, the J end lost 4 bases, and 15 bases lay between the germline ends. Per the germline V gene, CDR1 is SGHTA and CDR2 is FQGNSA.

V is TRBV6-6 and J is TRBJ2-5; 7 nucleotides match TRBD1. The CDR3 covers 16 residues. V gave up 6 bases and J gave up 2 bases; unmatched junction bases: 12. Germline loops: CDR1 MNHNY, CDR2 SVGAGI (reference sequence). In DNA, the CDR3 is TGTGCCAGCAGGAATTTGCTCCCGGGACAGCAAGAGACCCAGTACTTC. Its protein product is CASRNLLPGQQETQYF.

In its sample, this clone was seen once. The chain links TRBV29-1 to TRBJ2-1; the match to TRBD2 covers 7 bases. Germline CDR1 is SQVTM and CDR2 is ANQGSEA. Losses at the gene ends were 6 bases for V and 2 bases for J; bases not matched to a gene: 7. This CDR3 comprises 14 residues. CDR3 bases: TGCAGCGTCCCGTGGGGGGGAACCTACAATGAGCAGTTCTTC. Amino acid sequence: CSVPWGGTYNEQFF.

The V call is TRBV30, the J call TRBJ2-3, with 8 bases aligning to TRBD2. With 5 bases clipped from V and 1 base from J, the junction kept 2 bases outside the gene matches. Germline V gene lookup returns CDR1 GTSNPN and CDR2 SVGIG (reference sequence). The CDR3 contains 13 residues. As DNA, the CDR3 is TGTGCCTGGTTGCGGGGGGGCACAGATACGCAGTATTTT. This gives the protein CAWLRGGTDTQYF.

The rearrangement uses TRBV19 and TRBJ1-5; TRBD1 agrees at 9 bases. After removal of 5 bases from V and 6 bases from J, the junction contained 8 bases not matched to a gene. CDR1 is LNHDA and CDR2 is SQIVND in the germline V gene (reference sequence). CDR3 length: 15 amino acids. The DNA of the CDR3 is TGTGCCAGTAGTGTAGGGACAGGGAAGGGTCAGCCCCAGCATTTT. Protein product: CASSVGTGKGQPQHF.

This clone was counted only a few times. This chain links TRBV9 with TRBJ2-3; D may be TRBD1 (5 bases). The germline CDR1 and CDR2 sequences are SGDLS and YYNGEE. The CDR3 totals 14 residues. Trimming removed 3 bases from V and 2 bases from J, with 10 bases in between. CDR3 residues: CASSAQTVTDTQYF. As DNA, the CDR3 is TGTGCCAGCAGCGCCCAGACAGTCACAGATACGCAGTATTTT.

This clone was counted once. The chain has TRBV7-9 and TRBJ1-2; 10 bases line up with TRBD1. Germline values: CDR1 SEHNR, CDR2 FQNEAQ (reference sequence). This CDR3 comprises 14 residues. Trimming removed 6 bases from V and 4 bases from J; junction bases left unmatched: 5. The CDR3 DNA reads TGTGCCAGCAGGGGACAGGGGCCGCGCTATGGCTACACCTTC. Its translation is CASRGQGPRYGYTF.

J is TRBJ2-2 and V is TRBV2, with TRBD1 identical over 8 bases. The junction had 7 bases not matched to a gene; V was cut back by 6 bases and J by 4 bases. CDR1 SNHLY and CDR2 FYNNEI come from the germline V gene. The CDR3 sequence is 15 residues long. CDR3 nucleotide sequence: TGTGCCAGCAGATTCCAGGGGGCCGGCACCGGGGAGCTGTTTTTT. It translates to CASRFQGAGTGELFF.